This T cell receptor beta chain was identified during a study of CD8+ T cells in alopecia areata. Whole-study findings and limits: Administration of tofacitinib significantly diminished scalp clonality and expanded CD8+ clones within the top 100. Especially in alopecia totalis/universalis, lesional scalp showed greater clonality than normal scalp did. In blood and scalp, many expanded lesional clones persisted during tofacitinib.

After isolation, RNA underwent reverse transcription to generate cDNA as the sequencing template. TCRdb keeps only in-frame clones here, not all; method: immunoSEQ multiplex PCR. This sample yields about 190,000 clones, of which around 50% are seen a single time; around 13% belongs to the top ten. Per germline, CDR1 MNHEY and CDR2 SVGAGI. The V and J ends lost 5 bases and 1 base, in that order; junction bases with no gene match: 5. The CDR3 covers 15 residues. Treatment specified: oral pan-JAK inhibitor, 5-10 mg twice daily. Lesional scalp punch biopsies and peripheral blood came from alopecia areata patients. Remarks on this clone: Its antigen is currently unknown.

Sequencing was performed on CD8+ T cells sorted from blood, taken at week 24, from a patient treated with tofacitinib. The receptor was isolated from a human donor with alopecia areata. This chain connects TRBV6-5 to TRBJ2-3; TRBD1 agrees at 8 bases. The CDR3, as DNA: TGTGCCAGCAGTCCCTCAGGGGGCGGCACAGATACGCAGTATTTT. It encodes CASSPSGGGTDTQYF.